The entry that follows covers one T cell receptor (beta chain) sequence. As yet, its antigen is unknown. Trimming shortened V by 4 bases and J by 7 bases, and 11 bases separated the two germline ends. Per the germline V gene, CDR1 is SNHLY and CDR2 is FYNNEI. The CDR3 is made up of 14 amino acids. Random hexamers were used to reverse transcribe an amount of roughly 0.45 to 1 ug RNA. TCRdb re-called the immunoSEQ multiplex PCR reads with MiXCR, one entry per CDR3 protein. The sample has about 90,000 distinct CDR3 sequences; approximately 96% are singletons. Patients with Susac syndrome showed fulfilment of recently defined diagnostic criteria for definite or probable disease. The data were taken from a study of CD8 T cells in Susac syndrome. Study-level background: Within the sequenced Susac syndrome patient group, six exhibited active disease and roughly 8 were in remission. Patients with Susac syndrome had blood drawn and were at that point therapy-naive, on corticosteroids, or on intravenous immunoglobulin alone.

Study-wide results and caveats: In total CD8+ repertoires, 15 to 20 Susac-specific public clones were found, and CD8+ TEMRA repertoires had roughly five.

V usage is TRBV2 and J usage is TRBJ1-6; D is undetermined. The TCR comes from a human donor with Susac syndrome. The sequencing input was CD8+ T cells from PBMCs. The CDR3 sequence: CASSGSGTNSPLHF. In DNA form, the CDR3 reads TGTGCCAGCAGTGGGAGCGGAACCAATTCACCCCTCCACTTT.